A selection of T cell receptor beta chains follows, all from one sample in a study of tumor and adjacent non-tumor tissue in lung cancer. TCRdb itself ran the multiplex PCR reads through MiXCR, one entry per CDR3 protein. This repertoire shows 200,000 to 250,000 distinct CDR3 sequences, about 71% found once; its top ten account for less than 25%. Specimen: lung tumor tissue. The receptors were sampled from a man aged 55 to 70 with non-small cell lung cancer. The CDR3 runs from the conserved cysteine through the conserved F or W. Each record gives: J gene, D gene, V gene, CDR3 protein, CDR3 DNA. A D gene is named only where the DNA matches it firmly.

J: TRBJ2-5; D: TRBD2; V: TRBV20-1; CDR3: CSAREEAGGGRYF; DNA: TGCAGTGCTAGAGAGGAAGCGGGAGGGGGGCGGTACTTC
J: TRBJ2-7; D: .; V: TRBV11-1; CDR3: CASILSIRDNSYEQYF; DNA: TGTGCCAGCATCTTATCGATTCGAGACAACTCCTACGAGCAGTACTTC
J: TRBJ1-1; D: TRBD1; V: TRBV20-1; CDR3: CSARLGRGPSSTQAFF; DNA: TGCAGTGCTAGACTGGGCAGGGGGCCCTCGAGCACTCAAGCTTTCTTT
J: TRBJ2-7; D: .; V: TRBV28; CDR3: CASRSWGPYEQYF; DNA: TGTGCCAGCAGGTCCTGGGGTCCCTACGAGCAGTACTTC
J: TRBJ2-3; D: TRBD2; V: TRBV11-2; CDR3: CANIDSGTSGARGTDTQYF; DNA: TGTGCCAACATCGACAGCGGGACTAGCGGCGCTAGGGGCACAGATACGCAGTATTTT
J: TRBJ2-1; D: .; V: TRBV13; CDR3: CASNLVDYNEQFF; DNA: TGTGCCAGCAACTTAGTGGACTACAATGAGCAGTTCTTC
J: TRBJ2-1; D: TRBD1; V: TRBV4-3; CDR3: CASSQDQGADKFF; DNA: TGCGCCAGCAGCCAAGATCAGGGGGCAGACAAGTTTTTC
J: TRBJ2-1; D: .; V: TRBV24-1; CDR3: CATSDLTQEQFF; DNA: TGTGCCACCAGTGATTTGACTCAGGAGCAGTTCTTC
J: TRBJ1-2; D: .; V: TRBV4-3; CDR3: CVSNQEGRGGYTF; DNA: TGCGTCAGCAACCAAGAAGGTCGGGGTGGCTACACCTTC
J: TRBJ2-1; D: .; V: TRBV20-1; CDR3: CSARDPLLANYNEQSF; DNA: TGCAGTGCTAGAGACCCCTTACTAGCTAACTACAATGAGCAGTCCTTC
J: TRBJ1-3; D: TRBD1; V: TRBV6-1; CDR3: CASSSDRGDSYGHTIYF; DNA: TGTGCCAGCAGTTCGGACAGGGGTGACTCCTATGGACACACCATATATTTT
J: TRBJ2-7; D: TRBD2; V: TRBV5-6; CDR3: CASNLGEGGTAYEQYF; DNA: TGTGCCAGCAACTTGGGAGAGGGAGGGACGGCCTACGAACAGTACTTC
J: TRBJ2-5; D: .; V: TRBV4-3; CDR3: CANIQQKSTGETQYF; DNA: TGCGCTAACATCCAGCAGAAGTCCACTGGGGAGACCCAGTACTTC